This T cell receptor beta chain was obtained from a study of T cell repertoires in cytomegalovirus infection. As for the study in general: Indications of both CMV infection and matching HLA type were provided by public TCR beta signatures. Study outcomes and limitations: HLA-C-restricted CMV-specific TCR beta clonotypes prevailed in the ex vivo response.

MiXCR, applied by TCRdb to the reads, yields one record per CDR3 protein. The table has around 740,000 distinct CDR3 sequences, 35% seen once; the top ten hold about 2.8%. In germline, CDR1 is SGHRS, CDR2 YFSETQ. Trimming cost V 4 bases and J 5 bases; bases outside gene matches: 13. The length of the CDR3 is 16 residues. Turning to this clonotype: What it binds is unknown.

This TCR was recovered from a human donor in good health (CMV status not recorded). Some clones in this sample may be carry-over from other donors' samples. This chain links TRBV5-1 with TRBJ2-5, with 8 bases aligning to TRBD1. The sequenced sample consisted of PBMCs. For the CDR3, the DNA is TGCGCCAGCAGCCCGTGGACAGGGAGTTTACGGGAGACCCAGTACTTC. Protein product: CASSPWTGSLRETQYF.